The 12 T cell receptor beta chains below were found in one sample sequenced in a study of cytotoxic CD8 clonotypes in ibrutinib-treated CLL. Data came from immunoSEQ multiplex PCR; TCRdb stores just in-frame clones and leaves some out. Of approximately 130,000 clones listed, under 90% are singletons. Material: PBMCs, obtained after 24 months of ibrutinib treatment. The receptors derive from a human donor with chronic lymphocytic leukemia.

V and J are TRBV7-6 and TRBJ1-6; the D gene is possibly TRBD1 (5 bases). Germline V lookup: CDR1 SGHVS, CDR2 FNYEAQ. The ends were cut back, 5 bases at V and 10 bases at J, with 18 bases in the middle. This CDR3 region has 15 residues. CDR3 nucleotides: TGTGCCAGCAGCCAGGGAGGGGTGGGCGAATCACCCCTCCACTTT. Translated, it gives CASSQGGVGESPLHF.

This sequence joins TRBV19 and TRBJ2-5; 12 bases match TRBD2. V dropped 4 bases and J dropped 1; count of bases not matched to a gene: 4. The germline gives CDR1 LNHDA, CDR2 SQIVND (reference sequence). The CDR3 totals 16 residues. CDR3 protein: CASSTQLAGGQETQYF. The CDR3 nucleotides are TGTGCCAGTAGTACTCAACTAGCGGGGGGCCAAGAGACCCAGTACTTC.

This clone was detected many times. The chain employs TRBV5-4 and TRBJ1-2, with 8 bases fitting TRBD1. CDR1 and CDR2 from the germline V gene are SGHNT and YYREEE (reference sequence). The CDR3 contains 17 residues. V shed 2 bases, J shed 3 bases, and the junction held 12 bases outside the gene matches. DNA of the CDR3: TGTGCCAGCAGCTTCCTCCCCCCGGGACAGGCCGACTATGGCTACACCTTC. Protein product: CASSFLPPGQADYGYTF.

The rearrangement uses TRBV5-1 and TRBJ1-1; D remains ambiguous. The CDR3 has 14 amino acids. Germline-derived CDR1 and CDR2 are SGHRS and YFSETQ. Trimming stripped 0 bases from V and 4 bases from J, with 10 bases between. CDR3 region: CASSLDWMGTEAFF. Written as DNA, the CDR3 is TGCGCCAGCAGCTTGGATTGGATGGGCACTGAAGCTTTCTTT.

This clone was seen more than once but under ten times. The genes are TRBV15 and TRBJ1-5, with no clear D. Trimming pared 0 bases from V and 5 bases from J, leaving 8 bases between. In germline, CDR1 is LNHNV, CDR2 YYDKDF (reference sequence). The CDR3 is 14 residues long. The CDR3 nucleotides are TGTGCCACCAGCAGAGATCTCGGAGATCAGCCCCAGCATTTT. Translation: CATSRDLGDQPQHF.

This clone was seen more than once but under ten times. The chain has TRBV5-5 and TRBJ1-5; TRBD1 is a possible D gene (6 bases). V was clipped by 4 bases and J by 2 bases, with 13 bases between them. Germline V gene data show CDR1 as SGHKS and CDR2 as YYEKEE (reference sequence). The CDR3 is 15 amino acids. CDR3 sequence (DNA): TGTGCCAGCAGCACTCAGGGGAGGCGCAATCAGCCCCAGCATTTT. Its protein is CASSTQGRRNQPQHF.

On this clone: Sequence at one end of the junction differs from germline and may be a read error. The CDR3 spells CASSQDLGSQGQNIQYF. In DNA, the CDR3 is TGCGCCAGCAGCCAAGATCTTGGCAGTCAAGGACAAAACATTCAGTACTTC. The genes are TRBV5-4 and TRBJ2-4; D unclear. This CDR3 spans 17 amino acids. Germline CDR1 is SGHNT and CDR2 is YYREEE (reference sequence).

This clone was detected ten times or more. The genes are TRBV6-6 and TRBJ1-2; 9 bases fit TRBD1. CDR1 and CDR2 from the germline V gene are MNHNY and SVGAGI (reference sequence). V gave up 2 bases and J gave up 6 bases; unmatched junction bases: 7. The CDR3 runs 15 residues. Here the CDR3 DNA reads TGTGCCAGCAGTTACCTCACAGGGGGCGAGGATGGCTACACCTTC. Amino acids: CASSYLTGGEDGYTF.

This clone was observed a single time. The chain joins TRBV7-9 to TRBJ1-1, with D hard to call. Germline V gene sequence: CDR1 SEHNR, CDR2 FQNEAQ (reference sequence). CDR3 length: 11 residues. V was shortened by 4 bases and J by 5 bases, with 5 bases between the two germline ends. The chain's CDR3 is CASSSLTEAFF. The DNA of the CDR3 is TGTGCCAGCAGCTCCCTGACTGAAGCTTTCTTT.

This clone was counted only a few times. The chain uses TRBV6-1 and TRBJ2-3, with D perhaps TRBD2 (7 bases). V dropped 11 bases and J dropped 3 bases, with 21 bases sitting between them. The CDR3 contains 15 residues. Looked up from germline, CDR1 is MNHNS and CDR2 is SASEGT. CDR3 loop: CASRSGGAETDTQYF. CDR3 sequence (DNA): TGTGCCTCCAGGAGTGGGGGGGCTGAAACAGATACGCAGTATTTT.

The chain uses TRBV7-3 and TRBJ1-2, with 7 bases that match TRBD1. The CDR3 runs 15 residues. Germline assignment: CDR1 SGHTA and CDR2 FQGTGA. The V and J ends lost 2 bases and 7 bases, in that order; junction bases with no gene match: 10. The CDR3 sequence: CASSLVQGGKRGYTF. CDR3 nucleotide sequence: TGTGCCAGCAGCTTAGTTCAAGGGGGCAAGCGTGGCTACACCTTC.

This rearrangement joins TRBV27 to TRBJ2-2; 7 bases are shared with TRBD1. This CDR3 comprises 16 residues. V dropped 6 bases and J dropped 2; count of bases not matched to a gene: 9. Germline lookup yields CDR1 MNHEY and CDR2 SMNVEV (reference sequence). The CDR3 DNA reads TGTGCCAGCAGGGGTAGGGGGCGAAAAAACACCGGGGAGCTGTTTTTT. Its protein product is CASRGRGRKNTGELFF.